This T cell receptor beta chain was documented in a study of blood T cell repertoires in COVID-19. Participants' own reports of clinical history determined their cohort assignment. The CDR3 totals 13 residues. With 5 bases removed from V and 6 bases from J, the gap between germline ends came to 13 bases. Authors' analysis steps: Amplification of reference gene primers provided the estimated nucleated cell counts. The protocol was immunoSEQ multiplex PCR, while the TCRdb copy is restricted to in-frame clones and leaves out a portion. That table gives V, J and clone size, and the DNA gave D and trimming. The table lists fewer than 250,000 clones, approximately 86% of them singletons.

The V gene is TRBV12-3 or TRBV12-4, the J gene TRBJ1-1; unclear D gene. The TCR originated in a woman aged 40 to 49 with acute COVID-19. The sequenced sample consisted of PBMCs or T cells enriched from blood (not recorded which). The CDR3 loop reads CASSRTIDPEAFF. CDR3 DNA sequence: TGTGCCAGCAGTAGGACTATAGATCCTGAAGCTTTCTTT.